The 13 T cell receptor beta chains below come from one sample, sequenced in a study of Graves' ophthalmopathy and Graves' hyperthyroidism (dated by TCRdb to the late 2010s). TCRdb records Illumina HiSeq 2000 as the sequencer. TCR beta CDR3 regions were amplified from RNA transcripts for repertoire sequencing. The first round was an RT-PCR using HTBI primers with the Qiagen OneStep RT-PCR kit, and this first round was followed by a second-round multiplex PCR, then size selection and purification. TCRdb itself trimmed the public reads at Q25 with fastp, ran MiXCR and retained productive beta chains. Rows matching on CDR3 protein sequence are summarized as one entry with the most common DNA and genes. This sample comprises some 350,000 distinct CDR3 sequences, about 18% of them detected only once. In total, the top ten clones hold roughly 2.4% of the sample. Sequenced: peripheral blood. Receptors were obtained from an adult woman with stable Graves' hyperthyroidism.

This clonotype was observed many times. Here the CDR3 reads CATSDRTGFEQYF. In nucleotides, the CDR3 is TGTGCCACCAGTGACCGGACAGGTTTCGAGCAGTACTTC. The chain couples TRBV24-1 to TRBJ2-7; 7 nucleotides line up with TRBD1. There are 13 residues in the CDR3. The ends lost 4 bases at V and 6 bases at J; junction bases unmatched: 5. Germline V gene sequence: CDR1 KGHDR, CDR2 SFDVKD.

This clonotype was seen repeatedly, ten times or more. The chain couples TRBV5-1 to TRBJ1-2; D is perhaps TRBD1 (5 bases). In germline, CDR1 is SGHRS, CDR2 YFSETQ. V was shortened by 2 bases and J by 0 bases, with 11 bases between the two germline ends. The CDR3 runs 15 residues. The CDR3 DNA sequence: TGCGCCAGCAGCTTAATCGGACAAGCTAACTATGGCTACACCTTC. Translating it yields CASSLIGQANYGYTF.

This clonotype was seen only a few times. The chain joins TRBV7-2 to TRBJ2-7; D remains ambiguous. The CDR3 is 15 residues long. The V gene lost 2 bases and the J gene lost 6 bases, with 17 bases spanning the gap. Per the germline V gene, CDR1 is SGHTA and CDR2 is FQGNSA. The DNA of the CDR3 is TGTGCCAGCAGCTTAAGGGATCTATGGCCATCCGAGCAGTACTTC. It is translated as CASSLRDLWPSEQYF.

This clonotype was seen ten or more times. The V gene is TRBV20-1, the J gene TRBJ2-7, with 7 bases matching TRBD2. Trimming took 5 bases from V and 0 from J; bases not matched to a gene: 7. The CDR3 covers 14 residues. Germline CDR1 reads DFQATT; CDR2 reads SNEGSKA (reference sequence). The CDR3 DNA is TGCAGTGCTTCGACTAGCAGGAGCTCCTACGAGCAGTACTTC. This codes for CSASTSRSSYEQYF.

This clonotype was detected ten times or more. This sequence joins TRBV20-1 and TRBJ2-5; TRBD2 aligns across 13 bases. J gave up 2 bases and V 0 bases, and 9 bases lay outside the gene matches. Germline CDR1 DFQATT, CDR2 SNEGSKA (reference sequence). The CDR3 has 18 amino acids. CDR3 sequence (DNA): TGCAGTGCTAGAGATCGGACTAGCGGGAGCGTTGGGCAAGAGACCCAGTACTTC. This encodes CSARDRTSGSVGQETQYF.

This clonotype was observed many times. CDR3 in DNA: TGCGCCAGCAGCCAAGGGGGGGGGCCTCAGCCCCAGCATTTT. This translates into CASSQGGGPQPQHF. The V gene is TRBV4-1, the J gene TRBJ1-5; D perhaps matches TRBD1 (6 bases). The CDR3 length is 14 residues. Germline assignment: CDR1 MGHRA and CDR2 YSYEKL. With 1 base removed from V and 6 bases from J, the gap between germline ends came to 10 bases.

This clonotype has just a few counts. The chain carries TRBV18 and TRBJ2-7; the match to TRBD1 covers 7 bases. The germline CDR1 and CDR2 sequences are KGHSH and LQKENI. Losses at the gene ends were 5 bases for V and 3 bases for J; bases not matched to a gene: 4. This CDR3 is built from 13 residues. This chain's CDR3 is CASSGRDSYEQYF. In DNA, the CDR3 is TGTGCCAGCTCAGGCCGGGACAGCTACGAGCAGTACTTC.

At least ten counts were recorded for this clonotype. V usage is TRBV27 and J usage is TRBJ1-1; D may be TRBD1 (5 bases). Germline V CDR1 and CDR2: MNHEY, SMNVEV (reference sequence). V gave up 6 bases and J gave up 4 bases, with 18 bases separating them. The CDR3 is 15 amino acids. The CDR3 nucleotides are TGTGCCAGCAGCTCAGGGTATGTACGGACCACTGAAGCTTTCTTT. It specifies CASSSGYVRTTEAFF.

This clonotype was counted ten times or more. The rearrangement links TRBV2 to TRBJ2-1, with 9 nucleotides matching TRBD2. J lost 2 bases, V lost 5 bases, and 10 bases had no gene match. CDR1 is SNHLY, CDR2 FYNNEI, per germline. The CDR3 spans 17 residues. The DNA of the CDR3 is TGTGCCAGCAGTTGGATTCGTCTAGCGGGGCCCTACAATGAGCAGTTCTTC. Translating gives CASSWIRLAGPYNEQFF.

This clonotype has ten or more counts. This chain uses TRBV11-2 with TRBJ1-1; TRBD1 aligns across 7 bases. This CDR3 is 14 amino acids long. Per the germline V gene, CDR1 is SGHAT and CDR2 is FQNNGV. The J segment lost 1 base and the V segment lost 5 bases, leaving 4 bases of the junction unmatched. CDR3 nucleotides: TGTGCCAGCAGCAAGACAGGGCAGAACACTGAAGCTTTCTTT. The encoded protein is CASSKTGQNTEAFF.

J is TRBJ1-2 and V is TRBV27; the D gene is possibly TRBD1 (6 bases). CDR1 and CDR2 (germline): MNHEY, SMNVEV (reference sequence). This CDR3 has 16 amino acids. V was pared by 4 bases and J by 4 bases, with 19 bases between. The CDR3 loop reads CASSSSQGRGVYGYTF. The CDR3 bases are TGTGCCAGCAGTTCCTCACAGGGAAGAGGGGTCTATGGCTACACCTTC.

This clonotype was counted ten times or more. V is TRBV6-2 or TRBV6-3 and J is TRBJ1-2; D ambiguous. The CDR3 extends over 14 amino acids. The V gene lost 0 bases and the J gene lost 8 bases, with 13 bases spanning the gap. The germline V gene has CDR1 MNHEY and CDR2 SVGEGT. DNA of the CDR3: TGTGCCAGCAGTTACTCGAGGCAGACGAGGGGCTACACCTTC. Its protein is CASSYSRQTRGYTF.

Only a few counts were recorded for this clonotype. The CDR3 coding sequence is TGTGCCAGCAGCTTGTTTTCCGGGCCACAAGAGACCCAGTACTTC. It translates to CASSLFSGPQETQYF. The chain has TRBV5-6 and TRBJ2-5, with D hard to call. This CDR3 contains 15 residues. V shed 1 base and J shed 2 bases, with 12 bases lying between them. Germline CDR1 SGHDT, CDR2 YYEEEE.